This T cell receptor (beta chain) was identified during a study of cytomegalovirus exposure and HLA in healthy donors. Broader study findings: As a later analysis showed, a missense DCLRE1C variant was linked to trimming of TCR beta V- and J-genes. Some V segments could not be told apart, so they were left out, TRBV6-2 and TRBV6-3 among them.

The germline V gene encodes CDR1 SGHTS and CDR2 YDEGEE. The CDR3 has 15 amino acids. With 3 bases clipped from V and 3 bases from J, the junction kept 9 bases outside the gene matches. A remark on this clone: Its antigen is as yet unknown.

60 Vbeta and 13 Jbeta primers were used in PCR. Data came from immunoSEQ multiplex PCR; TCRdb stores just in-frame clones and leaves some out. The table gives under 70,000 clones; the top ten clones make up 2% to 3% of it. This clonotype originated in a female donor in good health and CMV-seropositive. Source material: PBMCs. The rearrangement uses TRBV5-8 and TRBJ2-7; the match to TRBD2 covers 7 bases. As DNA, the CDR3 is TGTGCCAGCAGCTCGGGGGAGGGTCGATACTACGAGCAGTACTTC. Its translation: CASSSGEGRYYEQYF.